The rows below give T cell receptor beta chains drawn from one sample of a study of PD-1 blockade in classical Hodgkin lymphoma. Profiling relied on immunoSEQ multiplex PCR, and the TCRdb table lists in-frame clones only, not all of them. The repertoire holds about 21,000 clones, with about 68% as singletons. The sequencing used peripheral blood mononuclear cells (PBMCs), collected before the fourth cycle of nivolumab. These receptors came from a human donor with classical Hodgkin lymphoma. Each CDR3 is given with its conserved first and last residue. A D gene is named only where the DNA matches it firmly. Clone size is shown for a subset of rows, as once, few, many or a class of expanded clone.

d_call,clone_size,v_call,j_call,cdr3_nt,cdr3_aa
-,-,TRBV29-1,TRBJ2-5,TGCAGCACCTCCTCCCAGTACTTC,CSTSSQYF
TRBD2,-,TRBV9,TRBJ2-3,TGTGCCAGCAGCGTAGAGCCCCTAGCGGGAGCCACAGATACGCAGTATTTT,CASSVEPLAGATDTQYF
TRBD2,-,TRBV2,TRBJ2-5,TGTGCCAGCAGAAAGGAGGGTGGACTAGCGGGAGTTGAGACCCAGTACTTC,CASRKEGGLAGVETQYF
-,-,TRBV5-1,TRBJ2-1,TGCGCCAGCAGCTTATATACGGGAGACGAGCAGTTCTTC,CASSLYTGDEQFF
-,once,TRBV6-1,TRBJ1-1,TGTGCCAGCAGTGTTATACTTCAGGGAGACACTGAAGCTTTCTTT,CASSVILQGDTEAFF
-,once,TRBV15,TRBJ2-7,TGTGCCACCAGCAGAGGACTGGAGCAGTACTTC,CATSRGLEQYF
TRBD1,few,TRBV30,TRBJ2-3,TGTGCCTGGAGGACAGGGCTGAGCACAGATACGCAGTATTTT,CAWRTGLSTDTQYF
TRBD2,-,TRBV7-9,TRBJ2-1,TGTGCCAGCAGCCGCAATAGCGGGAGCTTCGGGGTGCAGTTCTTC,CASSRNSGSFGVQFF
-,-,TRBV6-6,TRBJ1-5,TGTGCCAGCAGGGGACGGCAAGTCAATCAGCCCCAGCATTTT,CASRGRQVNQPQHF
TRBD1,few,TRBV5-6,TRBJ2-3,TGTGCCAGCAGCGAAACAGGGGGCGAGGATACGCAGTATTTT,CASSETGGEDTQYF
TRBD1,-,TRBV19,TRBJ2-2,TGTGCCGGTCGGGACAGGGGAGCCGGGGAGCTGTTTTTT,CAGRDRGAGELFF
-,-,TRBV11-2,TRBJ2-5,TGTGCCAGCAGCTTAGGATCGGCGGGCGGCAAGACCCAGTACTTC,CASSLGSAGGKTQYF
TRBD2,-,TRBV5-6,TRBJ2-5,TGTGCCAGCAGCTTGCTTTCTAGCGGGCGCCAAGAGACCCAGTACTTC,CASSLLSSGRQETQYF
-,-,TRBV29-1,TRBJ2-1,TGCAGCGTCCACAGACAGGTTGGCAATGAGCAGTTCTTC,CSVHRQVGNEQFF
-,-,TRBV18,TRBJ1-1,TGTGCCAGCTCTCGGCACGAGAACACTGAAGCTTTCTTT,CASSRHENTEAFF
-,-,TRBV11-3,TRBJ2-1,TGTGCCAGCAGCCGTACCACCTACAATGCGCAGTTCTTC,CASSRTTYNAQFF
-,-,TRBV27,TRBJ1-5,TGTGCCAGCAGGGGGACAAACCAACTTAGCAATCAGCCCCAGCATTTT,CASRGTNQLSNQPQHF
-,-,TRBV19,TRBJ1-3,TGTGCCAGTAGTATAAAGGCCCCGGGACGAGGAAACACCATATATTTT,CASSIKAPGRGNTIYF
TRBD1,few,TRBV5-1,TRBJ2-5,TGCGCCAGCAGCCGCGCGACAGGGGGCGTGGAGACCCAGTACTTC,CASSRATGGVETQYF
-,few,TRBV6-4,TRBJ1-1,TGTGCCAGCAGTGACGAAGTTGGGGGTCCCGAAGCTTTCTTT,CASSDEVGGPEAFF
-,-,TRBV5-6,TRBJ2-7,TGTGCCAGCAGCTTCGCAGGGACCGGCTACGAGCAGTACTTC,CASSFAGTGYEQYF
TRBD2,-,TRBV9,TRBJ2-7,TGTGCCAGCAGCGTGGGGGGGTCCTACGAGCAGTACTTC,CASSVGGSYEQYF
TRBD1,-,TRBV30,TRBJ1-1,TGTGCCTGGAGTCTGACAGGGGGCTGGGCTGAAGCTTTCTTT,CAWSLTGGWAEAFF
-,few,TRBV7-9,TRBJ2-5,TGTGCCAGCAGCCCCGATTTTGGGGGAGAGACCCAGTACTTC,CASSPDFGGETQYF
-,once,TRBV9,TRBJ2-3,TGTGCCAGCAGCGTAGAAGGAGATACGCAGTATTTT,CASSVEGDTQYF
-,few,TRBV2,TRBJ1-6,TGTGCCAGCAGTGATGACCAGGGGAGCTCCTATAATTCACCCCTCCACTTT,CASSDDQGSSYNSPLHF
-,-,TRBV5-1,TRBJ2-1,TGCGCCAGCAGCTTGGCCCAGGGTATCGAGCAGTTCTTC,CASSLAQGIEQFF
-,-,TRBV30,TRBJ2-4,TGTGCCTGGGAAACGGGCTTCCCAAACATTCAGTACTTC,CAWETGFPNIQYF
-,-,TRBV2,TRBJ2-7,TGTGCCAGCAGTGGGTCGAGCGGCCAAACCTACGAGCAGTACTTC,CASSGSSGQTYEQYF
-,-,TRBV7-9,TRBJ2-2,TGTGCCAGCAGCTTACCGGACAGAGCGAATGGGGAGCTGTTTTTT,CASSLPDRANGELFF
TRBD2,once,TRBV7-9,TRBJ2-5,TGTGCCAGCAGCCACTCGGGACTACTCCAAGAGACCCAGTACTTC,CASSHSGLLQETQYF
TRBD1,-,TRBV6-1,TRBJ2-3,TGTGCCAGCAGGGCAGGGACAGGGGGCACAGATACGCAGTATTTT,CASRAGTGGTDTQYF
TRBD2,-,TRBV6-6,TRBJ2-1,TGTGCCAGCAGTTTAGCAGCGGGAACCTACAATGAGCAGTTCTTC,CASSLAAGTYNEQFF
TRBD1,-,TRBV15,TRBJ2-1,TGTGCCACCAGCCGGGACAGGCTTTTAGATGAGCAGTTCTTC,CATSRDRLLDEQFF
-,-,TRBV7-2,TRBJ2-7,TGTGCCAGCAGCTTAGCGTCCAGCGTCGCCTCCTACGAGCAGTACTTC,CASSLASSVASYEQYF
TRBD2,-,TRBV5-1,TRBJ2-5,TGCGCCAGCAGCTTGGCCGGGAGGTTAGAGACCCAGTACTTC,CASSLAGRLETQYF
TRBD2,once,TRBV5-1,TRBJ2-7,TGCGCCAGCAGCATAATCCCTTTGGGACTATCCAACGAGCAGTACTTC,CASSIIPLGLSNEQYF
-,-,TRBV29-1,TRBJ2-3,TGCAGCGTTGTCGCTAGCGTCACAGATACGCAGTATTTT,CSVVASVTDTQYF
-,-,TRBV6-5,TRBJ2-7,TGTGCCAGCAGGGGGAGCTCCTACGAGCAGTACTTC,CASRGSSYEQYF
-,once,TRBV2,TRBJ2-7,TGTGCCAGCAGTCGAAGCTACGAGCAGTACTTC,CASSRSYEQYF
-,-,TRBV18,TRBJ2-3,TGTGCCAGCTCACTAAAACAGGGTTACACAGATACGCAGTATTTT,CASSLKQGYTDTQYF
TRBD2,-,TRBV14,TRBJ2-1,TGTGCCAGCAGCCAAGGCCCACCAACTAGCGGGTTCTACAATGAGCAGTTCTTC,CASSQGPPTSGFYNEQFF
TRBD2,medium-sized,TRBV18,TRBJ2-2,TGTGCCAGCTCACCAACTGGACTAGCGGGAGGGCCTGCCGGGGAGCTGTTTTTT,CASSPTGLAGGPAGELFF
-,-,TRBV7-9,TRBJ1-4,TGTGCCAGCAGCTCCTACAGGACAACTAATGAAAAACTGTTTTTT,CASSSYRTTNEKLFF
-,-,TRBV5-6,TRBJ1-3,TGTGCCAGCAGCTTGCAAGGGCTCCCCGGAAACACCATATATTTT,CASSLQGLPGNTIYF
-,once,TRBV10-3,TRBJ2-2,TGTGCCATCAGTGAGTCGCCCGGGGAGCTGTTTTTT,CAISESPGELFF
TRBD1,few,TRBV15,TRBJ1-2,TGTGCCACCAGCAGAGGGGAGGCGGGACAGTTGGGCTACACCTTC,CATSRGEAGQLGYTF